This T cell receptor (beta chain) was recovered during a study of Ad26.COV2.S vaccination and SARS-CoV-2 variants. This clone was detected only a few times. What it binds is unknown. Study-level points and caveats: An underestimation of total T cell responses may have resulted from the TCR breadth and depth analyses. Recipients of either vaccine or placebo displayed similar breadth of non-spike TCRs.

As to treatment: some 19 received Ad26.COV2.S at low or high dose, single or two shots; several received placebo; per-sample allocation not given. Vaccine and placebo recipients were sampled on day 63 after the first injection. This Boston cohort included adults aged 18-55 years. This CDR3 contains 14 residues. Germline-derived CDR1 and CDR2 are DFQATT and SNEGSKA (reference sequence). Trimming took off 3 bases at V and 3 bases at J, with 13 bases between the two ends. Produced via immunoSEQ multiplex PCR; TCRdb's table is partial and in-frame only. In the table there are hundreds of thousands of clones, around 83% of which are singletons.

The chain recombines TRBV20-1 with TRBJ2-3; D unresolved. This TCR came from a person between 18 and 65 years old who received the Ad26.COV2.S COVID-19 vaccine or a placebo. The specimen comprised peripheral blood, sampled in a trial of Ad26.COV2.S vaccine versus placebo. In DNA form, the CDR3 reads TGCAGTGCTAGTAACTTCCAAGCTACAGATACGCAGTATTTT. The encoded protein is CSASNFQATDTQYF.